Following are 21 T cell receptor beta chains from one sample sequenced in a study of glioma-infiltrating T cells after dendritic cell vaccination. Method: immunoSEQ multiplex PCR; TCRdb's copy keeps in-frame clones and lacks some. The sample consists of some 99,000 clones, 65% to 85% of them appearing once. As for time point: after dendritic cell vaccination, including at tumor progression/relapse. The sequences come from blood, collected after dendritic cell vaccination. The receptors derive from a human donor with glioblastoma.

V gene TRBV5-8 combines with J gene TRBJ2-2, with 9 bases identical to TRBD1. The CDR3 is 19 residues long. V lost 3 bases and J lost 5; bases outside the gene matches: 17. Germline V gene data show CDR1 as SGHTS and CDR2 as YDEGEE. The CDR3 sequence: CASSYIPGTGTIRTGELFF. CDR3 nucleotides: TGTGCCAGCAGCTATATACCCGGGACAGGGACGATAAGGACCGGGGAGCTGTTTTTT.

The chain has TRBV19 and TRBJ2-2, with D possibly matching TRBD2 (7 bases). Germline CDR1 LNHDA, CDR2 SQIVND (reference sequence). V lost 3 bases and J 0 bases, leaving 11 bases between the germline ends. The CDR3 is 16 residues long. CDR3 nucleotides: TGTGCCAGTAGTATTCTAGGGGGGGCGAACACCGGGGAGCTGTTTTTT. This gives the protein CASSILGGANTGELFF.

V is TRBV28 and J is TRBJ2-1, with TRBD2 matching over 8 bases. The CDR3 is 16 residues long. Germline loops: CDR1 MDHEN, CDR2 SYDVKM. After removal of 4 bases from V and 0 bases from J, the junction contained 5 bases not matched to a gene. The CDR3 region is CASSSRGRSSYNEQFF. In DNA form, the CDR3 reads TGTGCCAGCAGTTCCCGCGGGAGGAGCTCCTACAATGAGCAGTTCTTC.

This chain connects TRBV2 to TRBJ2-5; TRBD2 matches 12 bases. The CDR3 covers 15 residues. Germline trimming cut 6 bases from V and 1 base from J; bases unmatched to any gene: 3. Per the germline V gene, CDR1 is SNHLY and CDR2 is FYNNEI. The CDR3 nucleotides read TGTGCCAGCAGCACTAGCGGGGGGCTCCAAGAGACCCAGTACTTC. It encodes CASSTSGGLQETQYF.

Here the CDR3 DNA reads TGTGCCAGCAGTGGGGCCCAAACTAATCAGCCCCAGCATTTT. Amino acids: CASSGAQTNQPQHF. The chain links TRBV28 to TRBJ1-5; a possible D gene is TRBD1 (5 bases). Deletions cut 5 bases from V and 4 bases from J, with 12 bases between. The CDR3 extends over 14 amino acids. The germline CDR1 and CDR2 sequences are MDHEN and SYDVKM.

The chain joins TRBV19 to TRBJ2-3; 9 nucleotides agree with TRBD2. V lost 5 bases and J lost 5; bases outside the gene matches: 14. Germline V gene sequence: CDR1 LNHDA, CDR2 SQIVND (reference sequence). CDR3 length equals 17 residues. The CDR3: CASSPYGVAGVGDTQYF. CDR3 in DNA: TGTGCCAGTAGTCCTTATGGCGTAGCGGGAGTTGGAGATACGCAGTATTTT.

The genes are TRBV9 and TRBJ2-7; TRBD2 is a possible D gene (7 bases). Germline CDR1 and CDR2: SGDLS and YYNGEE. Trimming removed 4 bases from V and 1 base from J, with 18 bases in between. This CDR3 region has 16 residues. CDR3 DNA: TGTGCCAGCAGCCCCCTCAGGGGAGGGCCTTCCTACGAGCAGTACTTC. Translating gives CASSPLRGGPSYEQYF. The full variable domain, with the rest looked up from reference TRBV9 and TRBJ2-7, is DSGVTQTPKHLITATGQRVTLRCSPRSGDLSVYWYQQSLDQGLQFLIQYYNGEERAKGNILERFSAQQFPDLHSELNLSSLELGDSALYFCASSPLRGGPSYEQYFGPGTRLTVT.

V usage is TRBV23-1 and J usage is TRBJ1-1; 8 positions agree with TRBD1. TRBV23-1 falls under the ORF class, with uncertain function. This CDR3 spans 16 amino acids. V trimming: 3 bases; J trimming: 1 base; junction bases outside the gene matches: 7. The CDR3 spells CASSQETGAGNTEAFF. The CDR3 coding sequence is TGCGCCAGCAGTCAGGAGACAGGGGCGGGGAACACTGAAGCTTTCTTT.

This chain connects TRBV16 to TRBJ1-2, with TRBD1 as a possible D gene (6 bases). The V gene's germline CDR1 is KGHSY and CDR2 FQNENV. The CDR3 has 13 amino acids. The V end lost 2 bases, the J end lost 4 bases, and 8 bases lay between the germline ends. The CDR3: CASSQGQTYGYTF. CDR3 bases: TGTGCCAGCAGCCAAGGACAGACCTATGGCTACACCTTC. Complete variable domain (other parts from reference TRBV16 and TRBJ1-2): GEEVAQTPKHLVRGEGQKAKLYCAPIKGHSYVFWYQQVLKNEFKFLISFQNENVFDETGMPKERFSAKCLPNSPCSLEIQATKLEDSAVYFCASSQGQTYGYTFGSGTRLTVV.

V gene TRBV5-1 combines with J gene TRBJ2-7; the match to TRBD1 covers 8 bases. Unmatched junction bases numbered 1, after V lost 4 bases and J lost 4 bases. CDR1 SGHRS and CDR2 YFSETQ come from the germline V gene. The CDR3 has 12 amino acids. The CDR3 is CASSGQGYEQYF. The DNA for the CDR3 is TGCGCCAGCAGCGGACAGGGATACGAGCAGTACTTC.

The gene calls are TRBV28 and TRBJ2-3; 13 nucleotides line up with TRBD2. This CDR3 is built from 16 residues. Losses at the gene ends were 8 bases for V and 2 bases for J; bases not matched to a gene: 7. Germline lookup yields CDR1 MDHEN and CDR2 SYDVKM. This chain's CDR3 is CASPPGLAGATDTQYF. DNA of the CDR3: TGTGCCAGCCCCCCCGGACTAGCGGGAGCCACAGATACGCAGTATTTT.

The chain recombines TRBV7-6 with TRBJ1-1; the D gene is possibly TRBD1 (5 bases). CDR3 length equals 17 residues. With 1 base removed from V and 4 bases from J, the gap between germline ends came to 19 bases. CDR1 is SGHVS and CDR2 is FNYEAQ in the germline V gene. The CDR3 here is CASSLDTNAGRGTEAFF. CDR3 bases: TGTGCCAGCAGCTTAGACACGAACGCAGGGCGGGGCACTGAAGCTTTCTTT.

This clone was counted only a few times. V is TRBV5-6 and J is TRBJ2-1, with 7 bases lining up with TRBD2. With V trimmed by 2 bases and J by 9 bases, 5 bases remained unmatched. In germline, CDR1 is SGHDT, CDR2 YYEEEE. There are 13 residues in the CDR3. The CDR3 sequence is CASSFMGGGEQFF. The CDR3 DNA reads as TGTGCCAGCAGCTTCATGGGCGGGGGTGAGCAGTTCTTC. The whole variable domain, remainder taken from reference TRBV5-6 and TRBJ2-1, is DAGVTQSPTHLIKTRGQQVTLRCSPKSGHDTVSWYQQALGQGPQFIFQYYEEEERQRGNFPDRFSGHQFPNYSSELNVNALLLGDSALYLCASSFMGGGEQFFGPGTRLTVL.

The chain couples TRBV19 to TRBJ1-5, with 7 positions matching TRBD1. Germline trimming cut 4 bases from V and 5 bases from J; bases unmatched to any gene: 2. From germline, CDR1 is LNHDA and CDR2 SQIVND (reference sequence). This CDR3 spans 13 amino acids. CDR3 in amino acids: CASSTTGDQPQHF. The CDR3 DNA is TGTGCCAGTAGTACCACAGGGGATCAGCCCCAGCATTTT. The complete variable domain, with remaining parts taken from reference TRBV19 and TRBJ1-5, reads DGGITQSPKYLFRKEGQNVTLSCEQNLNHDAMYWYRQDPGQGLRLIYYSQIVNDFQKGDIAEGYSVSREKKESFPLTVTSAQKNPTAFYLCASSTTGDQPQHFGDGTRLSIL.

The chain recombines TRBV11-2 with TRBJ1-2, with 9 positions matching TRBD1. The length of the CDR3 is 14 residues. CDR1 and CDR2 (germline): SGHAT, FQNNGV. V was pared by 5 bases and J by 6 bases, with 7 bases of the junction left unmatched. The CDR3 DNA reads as TGTGCCAGCAGCCTTACGGACAGGGGTCATGGCTACACCTTC. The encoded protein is CASSLTDRGHGYTF.

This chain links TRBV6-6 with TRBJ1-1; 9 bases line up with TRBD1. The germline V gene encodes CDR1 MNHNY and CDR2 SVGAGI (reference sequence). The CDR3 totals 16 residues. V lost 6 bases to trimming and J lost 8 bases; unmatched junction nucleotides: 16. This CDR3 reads CASSNTVGQGPSEAFF. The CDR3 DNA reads TGTGCCAGCAGCAATACCGTTGGACAGGGGCCCTCCGAAGCTTTCTTT.

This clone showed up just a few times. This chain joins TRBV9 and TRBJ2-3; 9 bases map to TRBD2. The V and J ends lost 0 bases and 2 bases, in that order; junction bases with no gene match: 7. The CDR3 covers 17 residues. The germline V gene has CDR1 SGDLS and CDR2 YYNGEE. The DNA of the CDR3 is TGTGCCAGCAGCGTAGAAGGCATAGCGGGAGTCACAGATACGCAGTATTTT. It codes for CASSVEGIAGVTDTQYF.

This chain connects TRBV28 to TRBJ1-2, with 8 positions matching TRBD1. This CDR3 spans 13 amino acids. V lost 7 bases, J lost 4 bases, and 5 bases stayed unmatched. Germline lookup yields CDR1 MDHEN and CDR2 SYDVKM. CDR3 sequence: CASMGQDGYGYTF. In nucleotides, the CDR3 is TGTGCCAGCATGGGACAGGACGGCTATGGCTACACCTTC.

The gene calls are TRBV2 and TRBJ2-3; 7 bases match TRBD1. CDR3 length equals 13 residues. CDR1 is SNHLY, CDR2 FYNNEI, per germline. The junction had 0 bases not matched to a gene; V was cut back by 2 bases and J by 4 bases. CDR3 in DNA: TGTGCCAGCAGTGAACAGGGGGCAGATACGCAGTATTTT. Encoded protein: CASSEQGADTQYF.

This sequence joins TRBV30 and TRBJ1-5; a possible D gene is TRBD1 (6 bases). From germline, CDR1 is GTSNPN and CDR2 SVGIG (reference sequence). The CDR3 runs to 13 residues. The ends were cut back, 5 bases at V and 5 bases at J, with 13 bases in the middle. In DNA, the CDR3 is TGTGCCTGGGGGACGGGGGGCGATCAGCCCCAGCATTTT. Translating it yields CAWGTGGDQPQHF.

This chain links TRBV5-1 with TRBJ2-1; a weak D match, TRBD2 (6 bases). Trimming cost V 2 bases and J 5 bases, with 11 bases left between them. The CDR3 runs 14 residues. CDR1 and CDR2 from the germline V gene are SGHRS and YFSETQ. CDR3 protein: CASSFRDFDNEQFF. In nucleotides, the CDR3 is TGCGCCAGCAGCTTCCGGGACTTTGACAATGAGCAGTTCTTC. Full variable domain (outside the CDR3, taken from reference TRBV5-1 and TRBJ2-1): KAGVTQTPRYLIKTRGQQVTLSCSPISGHRSVSWYQQTPGQGLQFLFEYFSETQRNKGNFPGRFSGRQFSNSRSEMNVSTLELGDSALYLCASSFRDFDNEQFFGPGTRLTVL.